One and the same sample provided the 5 T cell receptor beta chains below, sequenced in a study of T cell responses to AZD1222 COVID-19 vaccine. Clones were read by immunoSEQ multiplex PCR, and TCRdb kept only the in-frame ones, dropping some. Found here are about 110,000 clones, around 87% of them singletons; the top ten hold 4% to 5.5%. The specimen comprised peripheral blood, sampled 28 days after the second AZD1222 dose. The receptors here all came from an adult who received the AZD1222 COVID-19 vaccine.

The chain uses TRBV4-1 and TRBJ2-1; D is undetermined. This CDR3 has 13 residues. V was trimmed by 0 bases and J by 9 bases, leaving 9 bases between them. Germline V gene sequence: CDR1 MGHRA, CDR2 YSYEKL. The CDR3 loop is CASSQDLDTEQFF. The CDR3 DNA reads TGCGCCAGCAGCCAAGATCTAGACACTGAGCAGTTCTTC.

The V call is TRBV6-6, the J call TRBJ1-1; D is undetermined. Germline CDR1 reads MNHNY; CDR2 reads SVGAGI (reference sequence). V lost 6 bases and J lost 10, with 12 bases in between. The CDR3 consists of 11 residues. CDR3 in amino acids: CASSPLVIAFF. CDR3 coding DNA: TGTGCCAGCAGCCCCTTAGTGATAGCTTTCTTT.

The chain couples TRBV20-1 to TRBJ2-5; D tentatively reads TRBD1 or TRBD2 (6 bases each). Germline V gives CDR1 DFQATT, CDR2 SNEGSKA (reference sequence). V lost 3 bases to trimming and J lost 1 base, with 12 bases between them. This CDR3 has 14 residues. The CDR3 DNA reads TGCAGTGCTAGTAGGGGGGATACCCAAGAGACCCAGTACTTC. It yields the protein CSASRGDTQETQYF.

The chain has TRBV5-1 and TRBJ2-1; D is unclear. V was trimmed by 0 bases and J by 9 bases, leaving 13 bases between them. Germline values: CDR1 SGHRS, CDR2 YFSETQ. This CDR3 contains 14 residues. The CDR3 loop reads CASSLGRTLGEQFF. In nucleotides, the CDR3 is TGCGCCAGCAGCTTGGGTCGCACCCTAGGTGAGCAGTTCTTC.

The CDR3 coding sequence is TGTGCCAGCAGTAATGCCCGGTCTTTCAACGGGGAGCTGTTTTTT. Encoded protein: CASSNARSFNGELFF. This chain joins TRBV28 and TRBJ2-2; no clear D. The germline V gene has CDR1 MDHEN and CDR2 SYDVKM. The CDR3 has 15 residues. Trimming pared 5 bases from V and 7 bases from J, leaving 17 bases between.